These T cell receptor beta chains were read from a single sample in a study of cytomegalovirus exposure and HLA in healthy donors. The repertoire was sequenced with immunoSEQ multiplex PCR; TCRdb's copy has only in-frame clones and lacks some. The top ten hold around 2% of the sample, which has 150,000 to 200,000 clones, 84% seen once. The sample taken for sequencing was PBMCs. The receptors here all came from a man aged 18 to 29 in good health and CMV-seronegative. Each CDR3 is given with its conserved first and last residue. The order of the fields is clone size, V gene, D gene, J gene, CDR3 DNA, CDR3 protein. A D gene is named only where the DNA matches it firmly. Size tells how often a clone was seen (once, few, many) or the class of an expanded clone, and some rows leave it out.

abundance: -; v_gene: TRBV14; d_gene: TRBD2; j_gene: TRBJ2-5; CDR3nt: TGTGCCAGCAGCCAAAGTCGACTAGCGGAGAGGTACCAAGAGACCCAGTACTTC; CDR3aa: CASSQSRLAERYQETQYF
abundance: -; v_gene: TRBV6-6; d_gene: -; j_gene: TRBJ2-4; CDR3nt: TGTGCCAGCAGTTACGTAGCGAAGTTGGAAAACATTCAGTACTTC; CDR3aa: CASSYVAKLENIQYF
abundance: -; v_gene: TRBV9; d_gene: -; j_gene: TRBJ2-5; CDR3nt: TGTGCCAGCAGCGTACAGGCCAGCGGAGCTACTCAAGAGACCCAGTACTTC; CDR3aa: CASSVQASGATQETQYF
abundance: -; v_gene: TRBV7-8; d_gene: TRBD1; j_gene: TRBJ1-5; CDR3nt: TGTGCCAGCAGCTTTCGACAGGGGGTACAGCCCCAGCATTTT; CDR3aa: CASSFRQGVQPQHF
abundance: -; v_gene: TRBV11-3; d_gene: TRBD2; j_gene: TRBJ2-1; CDR3nt: TGTGCCAGCAGCAAATTAGAACTAGCGGGTTACAATGAGCAGTTCTTC; CDR3aa: CASSKLELAGYNEQFF
abundance: -; v_gene: TRBV6-1; d_gene: -; j_gene: TRBJ1-2; CDR3nt: TGTGCCAGCAGTGAGCGAGGGAACTATGGCTACACCTTC; CDR3aa: CASSERGNYGYTF
abundance: -; v_gene: TRBV9; d_gene: -; j_gene: TRBJ2-2; CDR3nt: TGTGCCAGCAGCAAGGGTGGGCGGTGGGGGGACCGGGGAGCTGTTTTT; CDR3aa: CASSKGGRWGDRGAVF
abundance: -; v_gene: TRBV7-2; d_gene: TRBD1; j_gene: TRBJ2-7; CDR3nt: TGTGCCAGCAGCGAAATCCTGGGACAGCTGTACGAGCAGTACTTC; CDR3aa: CASSEILGQLYEQYF
abundance: -; v_gene: TRBV7-8; d_gene: -; j_gene: TRBJ2-7; CDR3nt: TGTGCCAGCAGCTTAGCGGGGTCCGGGACAAACTACGAGCAGTACTTC; CDR3aa: CASSLAGSGTNYEQYF
abundance: -; v_gene: TRBV5-4; d_gene: -; j_gene: TRBJ2-6; CDR3nt: TGTGCCAGCAGCTCTGAGATGGCTGGGGCCAACGTCCTGACTTTC; CDR3aa: CASSSEMAGANVLTF
abundance: -; v_gene: TRBV6-6; d_gene: TRBD1; j_gene: TRBJ1-2; CDR3nt: TGTGCCAGCAGTCCGGACAGGGCTAATGGCTACACCTTC; CDR3aa: CASSPDRANGYTF
abundance: -; v_gene: TRBV12-5; d_gene: -; j_gene: TRBJ2-3; CDR3nt: TGTGCTAGTGCCTTCGAGCGGGTCGAGTATTTT; CDR3aa: CASAFERVEYF
abundance: -; v_gene: TRBV4-3; d_gene: -; j_gene: TRBJ2-3; CDR3nt: TGCGCCAGCAGCCAAGAGCGGCGGGCCACAGATACGCAGTATTTT; CDR3aa: CASSQERRATDTQYF
abundance: -; v_gene: TRBV4-1; d_gene: -; j_gene: TRBJ2-7; CDR3nt: TGCGCCAGCAGCCAAGAGAGAGTAGCTTACGAGCAGTACTTC; CDR3aa: CASSQERVAYEQYF
abundance: -; v_gene: TRBV27; d_gene: TRBD1; j_gene: TRBJ1-1; CDR3nt: TGTGCCAGCAGACCAGGGGGTAACACTGAAGCTTTCTTT; CDR3aa: CASRPGGNTEAFF
abundance: -; v_gene: TRBV7-3; d_gene: TRBD1; j_gene: TRBJ2-1; CDR3nt: TGTGCCAGCAAACCGGGACAGGGTTTCAATGAGCAGTTCTTC; CDR3aa: CASKPGQGFNEQFF
abundance: -; v_gene: TRBV27; d_gene: TRBD1; j_gene: TRBJ1-1; CDR3nt: TGTGCCAGCAGTCGACAGGGATCCGAAGCTTTCTTT; CDR3aa: CASSRQGSEAFF
abundance: once; v_gene: TRBV25-1; d_gene: -; j_gene: TRBJ2-5; CDR3nt: TGTGCCAGCAGTGAATCCCTCGGGGGGCCCCCAGAGACCCAGTACTTC; CDR3aa: CASSESLGGPPETQYF
abundance: -; v_gene: TRBV29-1; d_gene: TRBD1; j_gene: TRBJ1-2; CDR3nt: TGCAGCGTTGGGGACAGGGGTAATCATGGCTACACCTTC; CDR3aa: CSVGDRGNHGYTF
abundance: few; v_gene: TRBV11-2; d_gene: TRBD1; j_gene: TRBJ1-2; CDR3nt: TGTGCCAGCAGCCGACCAGGACAGGGGGCTGTTGGCTACACCTTC; CDR3aa: CASSRPGQGAVGYTF
abundance: -; v_gene: TRBV28; d_gene: TRBD1; j_gene: TRBJ2-5; CDR3nt: TGTGCCAGCAGTTTGGACAGGGGGCTGGAGACCCAGTACTTC; CDR3aa: CASSLDRGLETQYF
abundance: -; v_gene: TRBV6-5; d_gene: TRBD2; j_gene: TRBJ2-7; CDR3nt: TGTGCCAGCAGTTACTCCCAAAACTGGGGCGGGGGGCAGTACTTC; CDR3aa: CASSYSQNWGGGQYF
abundance: once; v_gene: TRBV19; d_gene: -; j_gene: TRBJ2-1; CDR3nt: TGTGCCAGTAGTATAGACCCAACAGGGAAGTTCTTC; CDR3aa: CASSIDPTGKFF
abundance: -; v_gene: TRBV4-1; d_gene: TRBD1; j_gene: TRBJ2-2; CDR3nt: TGCGCCAGCAGCCCGGACAGGGGGGCGAACACCGGGGAGCTGTTTTTT; CDR3aa: CASSPDRGANTGELFF
abundance: -; v_gene: TRBV4-1; d_gene: TRBD2; j_gene: TRBJ2-3; CDR3nt: TGCGCCAGCAGCCAGCAGGGAGGGAGCACAGATACGCAGTATTTT; CDR3aa: CASSQQGGSTDTQYF
abundance: -; v_gene: TRBV15; d_gene: -; j_gene: TRBJ1-4; CDR3nt: TGTGCCACCAGGGTAGACAAGATTAATGAAAAACTGTTTTTT; CDR3aa: CATRVDKINEKLFF
abundance: -; v_gene: TRBV6-5; d_gene: -; j_gene: TRBJ2-7; CDR3nt: TGTGCCAGCAGTTACGCAACGCTAGGGGGCTCCTACGAGCAGTACTTC; CDR3aa: CASSYATLGGSYEQYF
abundance: -; v_gene: TRBV6-5; d_gene: -; j_gene: TRBJ1-2; CDR3nt: TGTGCCAGCAGTCGACAGAGCGTGGATGGCTACACCTTC; CDR3aa: CASSRQSVDGYTF
abundance: -; v_gene: TRBV5-1; d_gene: TRBD2; j_gene: TRBJ2-1; CDR3nt: TGCGCCAGCAGCCAGCGGACTAGCGGGGGGGATGAGCAGTTCTTC; CDR3aa: CASSQRTSGGDEQFF
abundance: -; v_gene: TRBV19; d_gene: TRBD1; j_gene: TRBJ1-5; CDR3nt: TGTGCCAGTAGTACCAGGACAGGGGAGTTAAATCAGCCCCAGCATTTT; CDR3aa: CASSTRTGELNQPQHF